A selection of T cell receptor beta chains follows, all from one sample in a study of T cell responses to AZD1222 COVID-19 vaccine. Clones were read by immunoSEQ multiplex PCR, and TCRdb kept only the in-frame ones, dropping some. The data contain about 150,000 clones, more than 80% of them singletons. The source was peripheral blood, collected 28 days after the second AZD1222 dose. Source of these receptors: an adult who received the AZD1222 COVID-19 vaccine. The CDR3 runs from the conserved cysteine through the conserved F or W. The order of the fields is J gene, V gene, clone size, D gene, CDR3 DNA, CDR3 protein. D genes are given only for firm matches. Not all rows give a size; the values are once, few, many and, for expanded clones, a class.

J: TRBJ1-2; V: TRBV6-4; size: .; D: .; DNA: TGTGCCAGCAGTGACGGGCTGTTCTATGGCTACACCTTC; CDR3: CASSDGLFYGYTF
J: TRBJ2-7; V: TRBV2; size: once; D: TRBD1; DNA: TGTGCCAGCAACGCCCGGGACAGAGCCTACGAGCAGTACTTC; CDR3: CASNARDRAYEQYF
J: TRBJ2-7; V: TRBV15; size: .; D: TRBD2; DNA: TGTGCCACCAGCCCCGGACTAGCGGGGGCCTACGAGCAGTACTTC; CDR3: CATSPGLAGAYEQYF
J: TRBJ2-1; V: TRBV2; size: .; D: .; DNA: TGTGCCAGCAGACCCTTAATCGGCAACAATGAGCAGTTCTTC; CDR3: CASRPLIGNNEQFF
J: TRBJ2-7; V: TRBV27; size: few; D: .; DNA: TGTGCCAGCAGTGGGACCCACGAGCAGTACTTC; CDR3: CASSGTHEQYF
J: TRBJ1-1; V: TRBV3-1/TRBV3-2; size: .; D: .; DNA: TGTGCCAGCGCCGGAGGGTGGACTGAAGCTTTCTTT; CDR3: CASAGGWTEAFF
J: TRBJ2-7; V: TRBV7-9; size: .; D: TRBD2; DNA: TGTGCCAGCAGCTTAGGCTTAGGTAAGCGGGAGCGGTCCTACGAGCAGTACTTC; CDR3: CASSLGLGKRERSYEQYF
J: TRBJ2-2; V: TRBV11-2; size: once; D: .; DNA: TGTGCCAGCAGCTTATTCTCAGGGGGGACCGGGGAGCTGTTTTTT; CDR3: CASSLFSGGTGELFF
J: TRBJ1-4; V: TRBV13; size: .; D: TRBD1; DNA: TGTGCCAGCAACCTCCCCCCTGTGCGAGGGGGCGTACTAGCAACTAATGAAAAACTGTTTTTT; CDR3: CASNLPPVRGGVLATNEKLFF
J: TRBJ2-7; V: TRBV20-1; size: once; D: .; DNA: TGCAGTGCTAGTGACGACAGGTCCTACGAGCAGTACTTC; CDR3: CSASDDRSYEQYF
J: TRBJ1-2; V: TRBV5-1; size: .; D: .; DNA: TGCGCCAGCAGCTTGGGACAGCTTGAAATCTTC; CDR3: CASSLGQLEIF
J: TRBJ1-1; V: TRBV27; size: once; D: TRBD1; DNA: TGTGCCAGCAGTTCAGCCGACCTGACAGGGTTCACTGAAGCTTTCTTT; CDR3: CASSSADLTGFTEAFF
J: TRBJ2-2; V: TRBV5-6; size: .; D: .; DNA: TGTGCCAGCAGCCCCCTTAGGAGTATTAGCACCGGGGAGCTGTTTTTT; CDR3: CASSPLRSISTGELFF
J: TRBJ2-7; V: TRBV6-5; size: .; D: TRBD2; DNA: TGTGCCAGCAGTTCTAGCGGGTCTTCCTACGAGCAGTACTTC; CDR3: CASSSSGSSYEQYF
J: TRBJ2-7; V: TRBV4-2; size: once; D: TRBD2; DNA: TGTGCCAGCAGCCAAGACCTTGGGACTAGCGGGGGGGGTCATTCCTACGAGCAGTACTTC; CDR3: CASSQDLGTSGGGHSYEQYF
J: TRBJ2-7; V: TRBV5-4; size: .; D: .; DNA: TGTGCCAGCAGCTCCGGGTGGGGGGCTTACGAGCAGTACTTC; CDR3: CASSSGWGAYEQYF
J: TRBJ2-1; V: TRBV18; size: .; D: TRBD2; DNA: TGTGCCAGCTCGCTACTAGCGGGGGAGCAGTTCTTC; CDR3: CASSLLAGEQFF
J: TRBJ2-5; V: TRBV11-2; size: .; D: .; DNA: TGTGCCAGCAGGCTCCAAGAGACCCAGTACTTC; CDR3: CASRLQETQYF
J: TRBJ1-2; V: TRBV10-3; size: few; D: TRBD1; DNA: TGTGCCATCAGGGGGGACAGAAACCCTTATGGCTACACCTTC; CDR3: CAIRGDRNPYGYTF
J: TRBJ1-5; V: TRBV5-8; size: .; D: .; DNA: TGTGCCAGCAGCTTGAGAGACAATCAGCCCCAGCATTTT; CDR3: CASSLRDNQPQHF
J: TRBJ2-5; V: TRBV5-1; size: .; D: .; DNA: TGCGCCAGCAGCTTGTTTTCAGAGCAAGAGACCCAGTACTTC; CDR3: CASSLFSEQETQYF
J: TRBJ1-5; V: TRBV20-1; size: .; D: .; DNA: TGCAGTGCTAGTGTACCTACTCAGGGTTACGGGGCGAATAGCAATCAGCCCCAGCATTTT; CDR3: CSASVPTQGYGANSNQPQHF
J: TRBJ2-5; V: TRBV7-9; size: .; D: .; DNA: TGTGCCAGCAGTTCCAACGAGGAGACCCAGTACTTC; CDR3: CASSSNEETQYF
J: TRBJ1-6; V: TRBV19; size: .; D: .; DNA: TGTGCCAGTAGTAGGGCTCAGGGTAATTCACCCCTCCACTTT; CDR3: CASSRAQGNSPLHF
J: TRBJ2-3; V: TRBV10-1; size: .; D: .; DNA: TGCGCCAGCAGTGACCTCTCGCTAGGCACAGATACGCAGTATTTT; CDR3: CASSDLSLGTDTQYF
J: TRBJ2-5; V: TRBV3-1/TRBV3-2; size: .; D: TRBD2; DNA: TGTGCCAGCACCACCGGTAACGGGAGGGAGGAGACCCAGTACTTC; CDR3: CASTTGNGREETQYF
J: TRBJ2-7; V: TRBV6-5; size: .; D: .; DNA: TGTGCCAGCACCAAGGGGATCCCCCACGAGCAGTACTTC; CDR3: CASTKGIPHEQYF
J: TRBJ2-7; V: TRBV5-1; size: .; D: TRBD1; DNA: TGCGCCAGCGGCCCGACTACAGGGGGCTACGAGCAGTACTTC; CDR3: CASGPTTGGYEQYF
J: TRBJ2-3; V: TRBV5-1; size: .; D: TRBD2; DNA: TGCGCCAGCAGCCTTAGCGGGAGGGATACAGATACGCAGTATTTT; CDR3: CASSLSGRDTDTQYF
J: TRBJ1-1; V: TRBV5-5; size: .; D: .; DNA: TGTGCCAGCAGCTTGGTTCCAGGCAACACTGAAGCTTTCTTT; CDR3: CASSLVPGNTEAFF
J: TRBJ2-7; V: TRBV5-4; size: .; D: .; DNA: TGTGCCAGCAGCTTGAAAGGGACCTACGAGCAGTACTTC; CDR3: CASSLKGTYEQYF
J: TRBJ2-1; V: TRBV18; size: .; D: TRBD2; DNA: TGTGCCAGCTCACCAAATATGTTGTCTAGCGGGAGATCCAATGAGCAGTTCTTC; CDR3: CASSPNMLSSGRSNEQFF
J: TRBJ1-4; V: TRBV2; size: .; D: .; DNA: TGTGCCAGCAGTGAAGGGGGGCTTGGGGTTGAAAAACTGTTTTTT; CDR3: CASSEGGLGVEKLFF
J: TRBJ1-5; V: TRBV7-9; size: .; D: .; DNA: TGTGCCAGCAGCTTAGCACAGGATAATCAGCCCCAGCATTTT; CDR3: CASSLAQDNQPQHF
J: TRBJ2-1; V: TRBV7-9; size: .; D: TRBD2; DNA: TGTGCCAGCAGCTTCTCGGAGACTAGCGGGAATGAGCAGTTCTTC; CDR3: CASSFSETSGNEQFF
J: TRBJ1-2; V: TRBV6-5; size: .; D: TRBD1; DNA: TGTGCCAGCAGTTACGGGGACAGAGTAAACTATGGCTACACCTTC; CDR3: CASSYGDRVNYGYTF
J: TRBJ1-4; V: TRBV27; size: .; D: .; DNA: TGTGCCAGCAAACCGGACATAGTTAATGAAAAACTGTTTTTT; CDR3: CASKPDIVNEKLFF
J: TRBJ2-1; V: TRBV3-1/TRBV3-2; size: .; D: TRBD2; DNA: TGTGCCAGCAGCCAAAGGACTAGCGGGAGAATTGGTGAGCAGTTCTTC; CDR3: CASSQRTSGRIGEQFF
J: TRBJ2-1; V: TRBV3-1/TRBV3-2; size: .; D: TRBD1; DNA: TGTGCCAGCAGCCAAGGGACAGGGGGCCGAGAGCAGTTCTTC; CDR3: CASSQGTGGREQFF
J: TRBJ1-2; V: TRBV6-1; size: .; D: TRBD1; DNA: TGTGCCAGCAGTGGGTCCCCGGGACAGAAGGGGAATTTTGCTAACTATGGCTACACCTTC; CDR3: CASSGSPGQKGNFANYGYTF
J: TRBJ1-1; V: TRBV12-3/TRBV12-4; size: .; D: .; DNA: TGTGCCAGCAGTTTCCCAGGCACTGAAGCTTTCTTT; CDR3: CASSFPGTEAFF
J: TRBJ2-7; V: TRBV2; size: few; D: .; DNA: TGTGCCAGCAAGGAGGGGGGATCCCGCGAGCAGTACTTC; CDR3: CASKEGGSREQYF
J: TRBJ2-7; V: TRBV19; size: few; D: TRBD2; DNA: TGTGCCAGTAGTATAGTTGCGGGAGAGACCTTCTACGAGCAGTACTTC; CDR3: CASSIVAGETFYEQYF